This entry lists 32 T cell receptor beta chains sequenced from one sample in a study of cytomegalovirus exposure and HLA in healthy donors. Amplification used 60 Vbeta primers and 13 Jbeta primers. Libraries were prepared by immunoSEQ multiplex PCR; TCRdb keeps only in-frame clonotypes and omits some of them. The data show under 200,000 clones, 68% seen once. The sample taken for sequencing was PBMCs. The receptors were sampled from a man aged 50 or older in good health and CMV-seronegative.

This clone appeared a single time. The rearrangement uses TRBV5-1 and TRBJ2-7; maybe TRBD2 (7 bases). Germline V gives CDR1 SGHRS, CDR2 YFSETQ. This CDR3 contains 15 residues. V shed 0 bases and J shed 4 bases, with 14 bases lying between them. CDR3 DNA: TGCGCCAGCAGCTTGGTGGGCGGGGGCGGGTACGAGCAGTACTTC. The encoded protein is CASSLVGGGGYEQYF.

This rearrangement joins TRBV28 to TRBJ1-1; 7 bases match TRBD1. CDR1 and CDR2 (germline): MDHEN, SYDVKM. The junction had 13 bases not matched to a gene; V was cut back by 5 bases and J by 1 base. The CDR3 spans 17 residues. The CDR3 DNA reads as TGTGCCAGCAGTGTGGGCCCCAGGGCAGGGGGGAACACTGAAGCTTTCTTT. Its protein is CASSVGPRAGGNTEAFF.

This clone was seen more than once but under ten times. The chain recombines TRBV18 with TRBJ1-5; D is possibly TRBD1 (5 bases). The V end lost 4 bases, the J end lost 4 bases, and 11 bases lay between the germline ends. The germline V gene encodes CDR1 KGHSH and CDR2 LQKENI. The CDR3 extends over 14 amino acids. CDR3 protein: CASSLQDTNQPQHF. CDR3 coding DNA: TGTGCCAGCTCACTTCAGGACACTAATCAGCCCCAGCATTTT.

In DNA, the CDR3 is TGTGCCAGCAGCTTAGTCGGGACAGAAGGTGAAAAACTGTTTTTT. Protein: CASSLVGTEGEKLFF. The rearrangement uses TRBV7-2 and TRBJ1-4, with TRBD1 matching 7 bases. This CDR3 spans 15 amino acids. The V segment lost 1 base and the J segment 7 bases; nucleotides outside the gene matches: 6. Looked up from germline, CDR1 is SGHTA and CDR2 is FQGNSA.

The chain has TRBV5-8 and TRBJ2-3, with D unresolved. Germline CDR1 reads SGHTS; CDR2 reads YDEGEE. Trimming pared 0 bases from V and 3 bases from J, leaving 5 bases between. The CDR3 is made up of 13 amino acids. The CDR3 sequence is CASSLDSTDTQYF. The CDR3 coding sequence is TGTGCCAGCAGCTTGGATTCGACAGATACGCAGTATTTT.

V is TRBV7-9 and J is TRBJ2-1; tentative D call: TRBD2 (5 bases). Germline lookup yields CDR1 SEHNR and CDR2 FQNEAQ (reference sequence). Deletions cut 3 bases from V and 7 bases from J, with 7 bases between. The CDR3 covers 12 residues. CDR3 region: CASSFGDNEQFF. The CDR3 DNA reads TGTGCCAGCAGCTTCGGGGATAATGAGCAGTTCTTC.

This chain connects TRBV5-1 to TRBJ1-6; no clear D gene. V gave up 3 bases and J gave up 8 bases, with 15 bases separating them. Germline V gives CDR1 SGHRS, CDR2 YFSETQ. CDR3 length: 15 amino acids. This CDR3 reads CASSSRWGGDSPLHF. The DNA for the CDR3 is TGCGCCAGCAGCTCTAGGTGGGGAGGAGATTCACCCCTCCACTTT.

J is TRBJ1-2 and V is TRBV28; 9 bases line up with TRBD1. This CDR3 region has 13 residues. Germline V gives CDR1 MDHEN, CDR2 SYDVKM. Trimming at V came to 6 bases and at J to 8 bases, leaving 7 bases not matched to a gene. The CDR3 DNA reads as TGTGCCAGCAGCACACAGGGGGCGCACGGCTACACCTTC. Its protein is CASSTQGAHGYTF.

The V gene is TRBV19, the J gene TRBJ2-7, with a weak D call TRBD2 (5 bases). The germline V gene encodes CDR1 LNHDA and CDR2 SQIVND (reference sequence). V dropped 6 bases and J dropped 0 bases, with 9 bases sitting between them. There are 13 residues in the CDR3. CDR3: CASSIGLSYEQYF. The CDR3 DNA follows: TGTGCCAGTAGCATCGGACTCTCCTACGAGCAGTACTTC. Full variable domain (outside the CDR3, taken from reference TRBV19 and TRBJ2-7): DGGITQSPKYLFRKEGQNVTLSCEQNLNHDAMYWYRQDPGQGLRLIYYSQIVNDFQKGDIAEGYSVSREKKESFPLTVTSAQKNPTAFYLCASSIGLSYEQYFGPGTRLTVT.

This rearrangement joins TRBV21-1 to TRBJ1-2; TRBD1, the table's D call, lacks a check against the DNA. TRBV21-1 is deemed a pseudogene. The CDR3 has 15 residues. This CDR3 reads CASSQRQTTNYGYTF. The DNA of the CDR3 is TGTGCCAGCAGCCAGCGACAGACCACTAACTATGGCTACACCTTC.

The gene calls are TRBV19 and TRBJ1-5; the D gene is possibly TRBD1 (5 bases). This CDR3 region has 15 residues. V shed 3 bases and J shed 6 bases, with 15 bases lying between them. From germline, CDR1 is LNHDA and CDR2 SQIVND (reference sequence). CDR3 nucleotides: TGTGCCAGTAGTATCCCCCTGCCCCAGGGTCAGCCCCAGCATTTT. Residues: CASSIPLPQGQPQHF.

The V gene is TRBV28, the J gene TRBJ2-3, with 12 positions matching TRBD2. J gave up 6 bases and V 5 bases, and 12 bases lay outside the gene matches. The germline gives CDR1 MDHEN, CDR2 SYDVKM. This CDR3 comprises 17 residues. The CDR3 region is CASSPSLAGGLGDTQYF. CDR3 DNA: TGTGCCAGCAGTCCCTCCCTAGCGGGGGGGCTCGGGGATACGCAGTATTTT.

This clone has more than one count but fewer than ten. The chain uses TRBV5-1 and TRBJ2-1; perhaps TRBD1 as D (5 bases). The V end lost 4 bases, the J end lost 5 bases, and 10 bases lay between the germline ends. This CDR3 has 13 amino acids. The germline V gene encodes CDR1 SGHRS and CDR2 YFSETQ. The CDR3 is CASSLDRHNEQFF. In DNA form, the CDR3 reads TGCGCCAGCAGCCTAGACAGACACAATGAGCAGTTCTTC.

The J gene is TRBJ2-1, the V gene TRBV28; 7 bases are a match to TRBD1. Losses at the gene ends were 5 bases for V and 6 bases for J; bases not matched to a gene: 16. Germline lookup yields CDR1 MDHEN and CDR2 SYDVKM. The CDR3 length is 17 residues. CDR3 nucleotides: TGTGCCAGCAGTCCTCTAGGGGAACAGGGGAACGGCAATGAGCAGTTCTTC. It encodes CASSPLGEQGNGNEQFF. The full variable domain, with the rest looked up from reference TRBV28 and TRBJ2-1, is DVKVTQSSRYLVKRTGEKVFLECVQDMDHENMFWYRQDPGLGLRLIYFSYDVKMKEKGDIPEGYSVSREKKERFSLILESASTNQTSMYLCASSPLGEQGNGNEQFFGPGTRLTVL.

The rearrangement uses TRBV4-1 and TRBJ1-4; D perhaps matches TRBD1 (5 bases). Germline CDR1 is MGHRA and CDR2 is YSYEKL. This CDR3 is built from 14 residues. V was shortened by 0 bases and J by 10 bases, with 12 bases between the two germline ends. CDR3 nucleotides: TGCGCCAGCAGCCAAGATCCCACGGGGGGAAAACTGTTTTTT. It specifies CASSQDPTGGKLFF.

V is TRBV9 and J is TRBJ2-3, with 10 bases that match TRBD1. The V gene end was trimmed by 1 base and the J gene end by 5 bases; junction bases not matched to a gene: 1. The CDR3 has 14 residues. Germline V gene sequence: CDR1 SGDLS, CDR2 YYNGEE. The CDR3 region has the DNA TGTGCCAGCAGCGTACGGACAGGGGGAGATACGCAGTATTTT. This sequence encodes CASSVRTGGDTQYF.

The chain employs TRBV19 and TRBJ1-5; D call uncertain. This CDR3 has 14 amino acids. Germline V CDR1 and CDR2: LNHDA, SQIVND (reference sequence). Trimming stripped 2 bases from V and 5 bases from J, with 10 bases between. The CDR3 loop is CASSISRGDQPQHF. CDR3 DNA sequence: TGTGCCAGTAGTATAAGTCGCGGGGATCAGCCCCAGCATTTT. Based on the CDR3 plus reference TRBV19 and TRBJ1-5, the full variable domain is DGGITQSPKYLFRKEGQNVTLSCEQNLNHDAMYWYRQDPGQGLRLIYYSQIVNDFQKGDIAEGYSVSREKKESFPLTVTSAQKNPTAFYLCASSISRGDQPQHFGDGTRLSIL.

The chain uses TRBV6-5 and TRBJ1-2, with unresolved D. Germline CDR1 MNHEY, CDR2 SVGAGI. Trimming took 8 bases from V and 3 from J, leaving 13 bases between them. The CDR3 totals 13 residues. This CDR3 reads CASRGLGYYGYTF. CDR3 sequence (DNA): TGTGCCAGCCGCGGGCTAGGGTACTATGGCTACACCTTC.

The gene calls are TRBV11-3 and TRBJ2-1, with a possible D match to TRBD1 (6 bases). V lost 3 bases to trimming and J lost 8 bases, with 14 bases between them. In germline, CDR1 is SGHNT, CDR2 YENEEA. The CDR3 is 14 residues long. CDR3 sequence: CASSFAGEGDEQFF. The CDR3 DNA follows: TGTGCCAGCAGCTTTGCAGGGGAAGGCGATGAGCAGTTCTTC.

This CDR3 is CASRKRGASGELFF. CDR3 in DNA: TGTGCCAGCAGAAAGCGGGGGGCCTCCGGGGAGCTGTTTTTT. The chain combines TRBV6-6 with TRBJ2-2; 9 bases line up with TRBD2. Germline V gene data show CDR1 as MNHNY and CDR2 as SVGAGI (reference sequence). J was trimmed by 6 bases and V by 6 bases; bases with no gene match: 5. This CDR3 is 14 amino acids long.

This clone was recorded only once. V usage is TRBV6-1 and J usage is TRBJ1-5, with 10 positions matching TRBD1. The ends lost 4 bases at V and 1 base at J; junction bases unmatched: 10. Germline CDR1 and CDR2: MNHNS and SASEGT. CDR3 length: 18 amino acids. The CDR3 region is CASSGTGGFSGSNQPQHF. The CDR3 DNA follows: TGTGCCAGCAGTGGGACAGGGGGGTTTTCCGGGAGCAATCAGCCCCAGCATTTT.

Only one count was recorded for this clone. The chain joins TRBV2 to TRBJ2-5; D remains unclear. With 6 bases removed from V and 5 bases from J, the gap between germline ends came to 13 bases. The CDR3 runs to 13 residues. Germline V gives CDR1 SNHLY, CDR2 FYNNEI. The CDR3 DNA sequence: TGTGCCAGCAGAGTCAGATCCGGGGAGACCCAGTACTTC. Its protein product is CASRVRSGETQYF. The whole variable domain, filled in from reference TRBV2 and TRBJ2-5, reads EPEVTQTPSHQVTQMGQEVILRCVPISNHLYFYWYRQILGQKVEFLVSFYNNEISEKSEIFDDQFSVERPDGSNFTLKIRSTKLEDSAMYFCASRVRSGETQYFGPGTRLLVL.

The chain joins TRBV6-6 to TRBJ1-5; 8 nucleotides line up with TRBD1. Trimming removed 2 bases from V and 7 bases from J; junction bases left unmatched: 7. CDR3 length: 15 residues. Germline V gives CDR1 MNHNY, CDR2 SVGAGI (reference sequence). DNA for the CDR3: TGTGCCAGCAGTTACGCGACAGGGGAGGGGCAGCCCCAGCATTTT. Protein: CASSYATGEGQPQHF.

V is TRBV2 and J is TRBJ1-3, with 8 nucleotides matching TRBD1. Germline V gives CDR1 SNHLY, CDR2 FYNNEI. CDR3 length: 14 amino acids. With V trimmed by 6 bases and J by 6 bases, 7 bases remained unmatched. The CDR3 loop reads CASRAGGEENTIYF. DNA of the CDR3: TGTGCCAGCAGGGCAGGGGGCGAGGAAAACACCATATATTTT.

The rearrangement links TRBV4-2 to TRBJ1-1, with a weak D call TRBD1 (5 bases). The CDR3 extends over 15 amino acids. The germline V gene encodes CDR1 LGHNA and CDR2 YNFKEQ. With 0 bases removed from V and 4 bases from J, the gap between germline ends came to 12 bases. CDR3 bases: TGTGCCAGCAGCCAAGATTCAGGGTTTGCCACTGAAGCTTTCTTT. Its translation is CASSQDSGFATEAFF.

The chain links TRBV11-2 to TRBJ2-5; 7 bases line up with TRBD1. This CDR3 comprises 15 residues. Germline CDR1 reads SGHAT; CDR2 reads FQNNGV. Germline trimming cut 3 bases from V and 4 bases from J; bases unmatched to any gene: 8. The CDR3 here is CASSFPLTGIETQYF. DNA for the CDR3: TGTGCCAGCAGCTTCCCCTTGACAGGGATAGAGACCCAGTACTTC. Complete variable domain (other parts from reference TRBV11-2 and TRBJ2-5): EAGVAQSPRYKIIEKRQSVAFWCNPISGHATLYWYQQILGQGPKLLIQFQNNGVVDDSQLPKDRFSAERLKGVDSTLKIQPAKLEDSAVYLCASSFPLTGIETQYFGPGTRLLVL.

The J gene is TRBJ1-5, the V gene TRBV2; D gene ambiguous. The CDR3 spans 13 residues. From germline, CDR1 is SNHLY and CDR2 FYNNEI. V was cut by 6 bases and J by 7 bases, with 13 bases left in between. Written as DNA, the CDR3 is TGTGCCAGCAGAAGGGAGGGTAGACAGCCCCAGCATTTT. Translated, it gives CASRREGRQPQHF.

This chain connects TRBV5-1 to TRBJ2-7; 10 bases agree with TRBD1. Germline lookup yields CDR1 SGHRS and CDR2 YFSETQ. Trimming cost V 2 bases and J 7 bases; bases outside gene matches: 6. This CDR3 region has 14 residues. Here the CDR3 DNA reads TGCGCCAGCAGCTTTTCTCCGGACAGGGGGGAGCAGTACTTC. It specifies CASSFSPDRGEQYF.

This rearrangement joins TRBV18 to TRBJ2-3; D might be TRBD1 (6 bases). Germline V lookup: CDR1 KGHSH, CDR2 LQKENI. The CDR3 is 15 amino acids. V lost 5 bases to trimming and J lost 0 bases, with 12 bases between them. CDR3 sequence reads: CASSSRDTSTDTQYF. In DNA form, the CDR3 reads TGTGCCAGCTCATCCCGGGACACCAGCACAGATACGCAGTATTTT.

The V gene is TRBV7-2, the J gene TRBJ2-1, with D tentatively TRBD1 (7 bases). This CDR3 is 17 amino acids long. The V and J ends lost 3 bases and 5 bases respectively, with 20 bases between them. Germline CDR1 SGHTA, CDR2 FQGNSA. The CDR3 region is CASSFHSRAGGNNEQFF. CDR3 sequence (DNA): TGTGCCAGCAGCTTTCATTCCCGGGCAGGGGGGAACAATGAGCAGTTCTTC.

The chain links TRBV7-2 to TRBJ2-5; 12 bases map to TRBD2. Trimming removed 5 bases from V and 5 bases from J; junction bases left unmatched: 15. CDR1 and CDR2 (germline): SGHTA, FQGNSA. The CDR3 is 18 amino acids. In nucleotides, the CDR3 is TGTGCCAGCAGCCTTGGGCTAGCGGGGGGGCCTAGGGTTGAGACCCAGTACTTC. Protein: CASSLGLAGGPRVETQYF.

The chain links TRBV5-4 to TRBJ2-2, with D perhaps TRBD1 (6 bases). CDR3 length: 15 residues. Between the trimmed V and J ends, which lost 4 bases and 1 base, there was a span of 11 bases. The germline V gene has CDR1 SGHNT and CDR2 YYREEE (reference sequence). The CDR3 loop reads CASSAYRENTGELFF. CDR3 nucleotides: TGTGCCAGCAGCGCTTACAGGGAGAACACCGGGGAGCTGTTTTTT.